This TCR beta chain was captured in a study of blood T cell repertoires in COVID-19. At the level of the study: The origin of the acute and convalescent COVID-19 samples was the United States, Italy and Spain. PBMCs, B-cell-depleted T cells, or T cells provided the cDNA or gDNA that made up the material.

This clone was observed a few times. Per the study methods: From reference gene primer amplification, estimates of nucleated cell counts were derived. This table comes from immunoSEQ multiplex PCR, and its TCRdb copy is limited to in-frame clones, with some not included. V and J calls and clone size are as listed in that table; D and trimming were resolved from the DNA. The table shows approximately 62,000 clones, with more than 80% occurring only once. This clonotype originated in a human donor with active COVID-19. The donor label of this sample is uncertain. The sequencing input was peripheral blood.

CDR3 sequence: CASSPTGANSLGGNTGELFF. The CDR3 DNA follows: TGTGCCAGCAGCCCGACAGGGGCGAACTCGCTCGGAGGGAACACCGGGGAGCTGTTTTTT. The V call is TRBV5-8, the J call TRBJ2-2, with TRBD1 identical over 8 bases. V was pared by 4 bases and J by 1 base, with 18 bases of the junction left unmatched. This CDR3 contains 20 residues. Germline V CDR1 and CDR2: SGHTS, YDEGEE. The full variable domain, rest sourced from reference TRBV5-8 and TRBJ2-2, is EAGVTQSPTHLIKTRGQQATLRCSPISGHTSVYWYQQALGLGLQFLLWYDEGEERNRGNFPPRFSGRQFPNYSSELNVNALELEDSALYLCASSPTGANSLGGNTGELFFGEGSRLTVL.